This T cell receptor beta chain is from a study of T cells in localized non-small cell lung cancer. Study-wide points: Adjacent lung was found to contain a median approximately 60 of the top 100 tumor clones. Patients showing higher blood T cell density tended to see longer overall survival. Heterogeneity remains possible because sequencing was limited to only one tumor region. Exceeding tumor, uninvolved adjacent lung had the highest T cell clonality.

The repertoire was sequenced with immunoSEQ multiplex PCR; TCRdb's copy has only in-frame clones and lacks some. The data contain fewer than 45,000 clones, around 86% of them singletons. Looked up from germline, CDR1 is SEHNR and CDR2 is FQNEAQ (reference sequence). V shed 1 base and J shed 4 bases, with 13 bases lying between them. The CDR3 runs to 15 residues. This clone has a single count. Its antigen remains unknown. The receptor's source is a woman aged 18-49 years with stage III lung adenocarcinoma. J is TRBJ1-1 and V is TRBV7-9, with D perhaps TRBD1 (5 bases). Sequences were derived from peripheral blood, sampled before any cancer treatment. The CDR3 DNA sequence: TGTGCCAGCAGCTTAGAGGAGGGGTTGGCCACTGAAGCTTTCTTT. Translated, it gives CASSLEEGLATEAFF. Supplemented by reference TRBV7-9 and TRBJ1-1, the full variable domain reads DTGVSQNPRHKITKRGQNVTFRCDPISEHNRLYWYRQTLGQGPEFLTYFQNEAQLEKSRLLSDRFSAERPKGSFSTLEIQRTEQGDSAMYLCASSLEEGLATEAFFGQGTRLTVV.